What follows is one T cell receptor beta chain and its context. Under the authors' procedure: Estimated nucleated cell counts came from reference gene primer amplification. The assay was immunoSEQ multiplex PCR, and TCRdb's table has in-frame clones only and misses some. V and J calls plus clone size are reproduced from that table; the DNA served to infer D and trimming. This table has over 250,000 clones, over 75% appearing once. The data were taken from a study of blood T cell repertoires in COVID-19. Study background: Samples representing acute and convalescent COVID-19 were sourced from the United States, Italy and Spain.

The CDR3 contains 12 residues. V lost 4 bases, J lost 7 bases, and 10 bases lay in between. Per the germline V gene, CDR1 is SNHLY and CDR2 is FYNNEI. Sample: peripheral blood. The clonotype originates from a woman in her 70s with acute or convalescent COVID-19. The V call is TRBV2, the J call TRBJ1-1; D is undetermined. In DNA form, the CDR3 reads TGTGCCAGCAGTGGGGCCGTAGTTGAAGCTTTCTTT. Residues: CASSGAVVEAFF.